Presented here are 3 T cell receptor beta chains from one specimen sequenced in a study of CD8 T cells in Susac syndrome. With random hexamers, roughly 0.45 to 1 ug RNA was reverse transcribed. TCRdb fed the immunoSEQ multiplex PCR reads into MiXCR, producing one record per CDR3 protein. The sample records 100,000 to 150,000 distinct CDR3 sequences, around 94% being singletons. Source material: CD4+ T cells from PBMCs. These receptors all stem from a human donor in good health.

The gene calls are TRBV5-1 and TRBJ1-5; TRBD1 is a possible D gene (5 bases). The germline V gene encodes CDR1 SGHRS and CDR2 YFSETQ. Trimming removed 2 bases from V and 2 bases from J, with 14 bases in between. The CDR3 is 16 amino acids. The CDR3 nucleotides read TGCGCCAGCAGCTTAGAGGGGCGGAATGGCAATCAGCCCCAGCATTTT. Translating it yields CASSLEGRNGNQPQHF.

The chain links TRBV30 to TRBJ2-1, with 8 bases fitting TRBD1. The germline gives CDR1 GTSNPN, CDR2 SVGIG (reference sequence). CDR3 size: 15 residues. V shed 4 bases, J shed 5 bases, and the junction held 10 bases outside the gene matches. The CDR3 coding sequence is TGTGCCTGGATGGGGGCGAGGGGACAGGACAATGAGCAGTTCTTC. Amino acid sequence: CAWMGARGQDNEQFF.

This rearrangement joins TRBV3-1 to TRBJ2-7; 7 bases map to TRBD2. The CDR3 is made up of 14 amino acids. In germline, CDR1 is LGHDT, CDR2 YNNKEL (reference sequence). V trimming: 2 bases; J trimming: 4 bases; junction bases outside the gene matches: 5. The CDR3 here is CASSQREVSYEQYF. The CDR3 nucleotides are TGTGCCAGCAGCCAACGGGAGGTCTCTTACGAGCAGTACTTC.